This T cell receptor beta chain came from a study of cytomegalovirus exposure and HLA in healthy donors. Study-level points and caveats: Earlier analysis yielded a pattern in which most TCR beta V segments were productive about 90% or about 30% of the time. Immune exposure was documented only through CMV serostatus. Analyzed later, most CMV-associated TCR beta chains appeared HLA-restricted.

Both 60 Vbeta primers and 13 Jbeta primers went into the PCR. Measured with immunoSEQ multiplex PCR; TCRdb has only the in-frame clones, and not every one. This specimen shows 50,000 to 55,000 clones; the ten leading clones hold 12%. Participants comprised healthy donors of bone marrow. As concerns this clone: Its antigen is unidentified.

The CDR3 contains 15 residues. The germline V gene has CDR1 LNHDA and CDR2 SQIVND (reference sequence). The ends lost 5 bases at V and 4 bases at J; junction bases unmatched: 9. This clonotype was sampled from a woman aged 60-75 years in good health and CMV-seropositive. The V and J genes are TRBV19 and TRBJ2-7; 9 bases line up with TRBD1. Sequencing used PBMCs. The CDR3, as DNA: TGTGCCAGTAGTTTGGACAGGGGAAGGAGGTACGAGCAGTACTTC. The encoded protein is CASSLDRGRRYEQYF. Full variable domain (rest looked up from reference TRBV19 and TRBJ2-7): DGGITQSPKYLFRKEGQNVTLSCEQNLNHDAMYWYRQDPGQGLRLIYYSQIVNDFQKGDIAEGYSVSREKKESFPLTVTSAQKNPTAFYLCASSLDRGRRYEQYFGPGTRLTVT.